These 13 T cell receptor beta chains originate from one sample sequenced in a study of T cell repertoires in cytomegalovirus infection. One entry per CDR3 protein results from TCRdb running MiXCR on the reads. There are roughly 630,000 distinct CDR3 sequences in the sample; approximately 24% occur only once, and under 8.5% lies in the top ten. The sequenced sample consisted of CD8+ T cells from PBMCs. These receptors all stem from a human donor in good health (CMV status not recorded). Some clones in this sample may be carry-over from other donors' samples.

This clonotype has ten or more counts. CDR3 in amino acids: CASSIDPPGLANNEQFF. CDR3 in DNA: TGTGCCAGTAGTATAGATCCTCCGGGACTAGCAAACAATGAGCAGTTCTTC. The chain uses TRBV19 and TRBJ2-1, with 9 nucleotides matching TRBD2. Germline V CDR1 and CDR2: LNHDA, SQIVND (reference sequence). The CDR3 covers 17 residues. Trimming at V came to 0 bases and at J to 5 bases, leaving 8 bases not matched to a gene.

This clonotype was seen ten or more times. CDR3 DNA sequence: TGTGCCAGCAGCAAGGCTAGCGGGGGGCAAGAGACCCAGTACTTC. This codes for CASSKASGGQETQYF. The V and J genes are TRBV7-8 and TRBJ2-5; 11 bases map to TRBD2. Germline V gene lookup returns CDR1 SGHVS and CDR2 FQNEAQ. V was clipped by 5 bases and J by 2 bases; unmatched bases: 4. This CDR3 comprises 15 residues.

On this clonotype: A much larger clone lies one base from this, so it may be a read error. The V and J genes are TRBV12-3 or TRBV12-4 and TRBJ2-6; no clear D gene. This CDR3 spans 16 amino acids. Here the CDR3 reads CTSSLPSMAGANVLTF. CDR3 nucleotides: TGTACCAGCAGTTTACCCTCGATGGCGGGGGCCAACGTCCTGACTTTC.

The CDR3 DNA is TGTGCCAGCAGTTACAACGCTGAGTACCCGCCAGATACGCAGTATTTT. It is translated as CASSYNAEYPPDTQYF. The rearrangement links TRBV6-5 to TRBJ2-3; no definite D call. Trimming pared 2 bases from V and 4 bases from J, leaving 16 bases between. The CDR3 has 16 residues. Germline V gene data show CDR1 as MNHEY and CDR2 as SVGAGI.

In its sample, this clonotype was seen a few times. The chain employs TRBV28 and TRBJ2-5, with 11 bases lining up with TRBD2. The CDR3 has 17 amino acids. CDR1 and CDR2 from the germline V gene are MDHEN and SYDVKM. With 2 bases clipped from V and 0 bases from J, the junction kept 5 bases outside the gene matches. Here the CDR3 DNA reads TGTGCCAGCAGTTTAAGTTGGACTAGCGGGTACCAAGAGACCCAGTACTTC. Its translation: CASSLSWTSGYQETQYF.

Ten or more counts support this clonotype. The chain is built from TRBV7-9 and TRBJ2-1; 12 nucleotides align to TRBD2. The trim removed 5 bases at V and 5 bases at J, leaving 10 bases unmatched. The germline V gene encodes CDR1 SEHNR and CDR2 FQNEAQ (reference sequence). The CDR3 runs to 17 residues. This CDR3 is CASSPGLAGAGHNEQFF. The DNA for the CDR3 is TGTGCCAGCAGCCCGGGACTAGCGGGCGCGGGACACAATGAGCAGTTCTTC.

Only one count was recorded for this clonotype. The chain recombines TRBV27 with TRBJ2-1; D is perhaps TRBD1 (5 bases). CDR1 is MNHEY, CDR2 SMNVEV, per germline (reference sequence). V lost 3 bases to trimming and J lost 10 bases, with 13 bases between them. The CDR3 sequence is 13 residues long. The CDR3 protein is CASSFRTPEEQFF. CDR3 sequence (DNA): TGTGCCAGCAGTTTCCGGACACCCGAGGAGCAGTTCTTC.

J is TRBJ2-5 and V is TRBV5-6, with D possibly TRBD2 on 5 matching bases. Germline CDR1 is SGHDT and CDR2 is YYEEEE. This CDR3 has 15 residues. Deletions cut 4 bases from V and 3 bases from J, with 16 bases between. The CDR3 DNA sequence: TGTGCCAGCAGCATACCCTGGACTCTAGAAGAGACCCAGTACTTC. Protein product: CASSIPWTLEETQYF.

The chain employs TRBV6-5 and TRBJ2-2; D perhaps matches TRBD2 (5 bases). This CDR3 is 16 amino acids long. Between the trimmed V and J ends, which lost 7 bases and 6 bases, there was a span of 21 bases. Germline assignment: CDR1 MNHEY and CDR2 SVGAGI. The CDR3 loop is CASNPQSGSPPGELFF. The CDR3 coding sequence is TGTGCCAGCAACCCGCAGTCTGGGAGCCCACCCGGGGAGCTGTTTTTT.

Regarding this clonotype: This may come from a read error, since a much larger clone is one base off. The CDR3 reads CASEGSLGTYNEQFF. CDR3 DNA sequence: TGTGCCAGCGAAGGTTCCCTGGGTACCTACAATGAGCAGTTCTTC. V is TRBV6-1 and J is TRBJ2-1; D is ambiguous. In germline, CDR1 is MNHNS, CDR2 SASEGT. This CDR3 has 15 residues. The V and J ends lost 8 bases and 2 bases respectively, with 16 bases between them.

The genes are TRBV5-4 and TRBJ1-1; D is unclear. The CDR3 contains 17 residues. Germline-derived CDR1 and CDR2 are SGHNT and YYREEE (reference sequence). The V gene lost 1 base and the J gene lost 1 base, with 17 bases spanning the gap. CDR3 protein: CASSLIPPSRRNTEAFF. The CDR3 DNA is TGTGCCAGCAGCTTGATACCCCCTAGCAGGAGGAACACTGAAGCTTTCTTT. The entire variable domain, with the rest obtained from reference TRBV5-4 and TRBJ1-1, is as follows: ETGVTQSPTHLIKTRGQQVTLRCSSQSGHNTVSWYQQALGQGPQFIFQYYREEENGRGNFPPRFSGLQFPNYSSELNVNALELDDSALYLCASSLIPPSRRNTEAFFGQGTRLTVV.

The V gene is TRBV29-1, the J gene TRBJ1-5; 10 positions agree with TRBD1. J gave up 5 bases and V 6 bases, and 4 bases lay outside the gene matches. The CDR3 is made up of 13 amino acids. CDR1 and CDR2 from the germline V gene are SQVTM and ANQGSEA. DNA for the CDR3: TGCAGCGTGGGGACAGGGGAGTATCAGCCCCAGCATTTT. It encodes CSVGTGEYQPQHF.

This clonotype appeared many times. The chain combines TRBV7-6 with TRBJ1-2; 7 bases line up with TRBD1. CDR3 size: 17 residues. Germline V gene sequence: CDR1 SGHVS, CDR2 FNYEAQ. The trim removed 3 bases at V and 7 bases at J, leaving 17 bases unmatched. The CDR3 DNA follows: TGTGCCAGCAGCTTGGGGGAGTTGGAGGGGGCGCTGTCTGGCTACACCTTC. This translates into CASSLGELEGALSGYTF.